The 10 T cell receptor beta chains below all came from one sample that was sequenced in a study of T cells in Graves' hyperthyroidism and ophthalmopathy (dated by TCRdb to the late 2010s). The library was made by multiplex PCR. Sequencing took place on an Illumina HiSeq 2000. The TCR beta CDR3 regions were amplified from RNA transcripts. A first-round RT-PCR of the TCR CDR3 used the HTBI primer set with the Qiagen OneStep RT-PCR kit. Through fastp at Q25 and MiXCR, TCRdb rebuilt clones from the public reads, retaining in-frame beta chains. Rows are combined by CDR3 protein, so each entry shows the most common genes and DNA. This sample is represented by a few hundred thousand distinct CDR3 sequences; about a sixth of them were singletons. The top ten clonotypes cover over 12% of the sample. Source material: blood. These receptors were obtained from a woman between 18 and 30 years old with Graves' hyperthyroidism.

This clonotype was counted at least ten times. The V call is TRBV20-1, the J call TRBJ2-1; D is unclear. The CDR3 sequence is 15 residues long. Deletions cut 6 bases from V and 3 bases from J, with 18 bases between. The germline V gene has CDR1 DFQATT and CDR2 SNEGSKA (reference sequence). This CDR3 is CSAFSLGWDYNEQFF. DNA for the CDR3: TGCAGTGCCTTTAGTTTGGGGTGGGACTACAATGAGCAGTTCTTC.

Ten or more counts support this clonotype. A much bigger clone sits one base away, suggesting this may be a read error. The V and J genes are TRBV10-3 and TRBJ1-1; D might be TRBD1 (6 bases). The V end lost 6 bases, the J end lost 1 base, and 9 bases lay between the germline ends. The CDR3 loop spans 13 amino acids. Germline CDR1 and CDR2: ENHRY and SYGVKD. The CDR3 is CAISQQGNTEAFF. The CDR3, as DNA: TGTGCCATCAGCCAACAGGGGAACACTGAAGCTTTCTTT.

This clonotype has ten or more counts. The chain links TRBV28 to TRBJ1-5; D gene ambiguous. The CDR3 is made up of 13 amino acids. The V gene lost 3 bases and the J gene lost 5 bases, with 8 bases spanning the gap. Germline values: CDR1 MDHEN, CDR2 SYDVKM. The CDR3 bases are TGTGCCAGCAGTTTGGGCAGTTATCAGCCCCAGCATTTT. This encodes CASSLGSYQPQHF. The full variable domain, with the rest looked up from reference TRBV28 and TRBJ1-5, is DVKVTQSSRYLVKRTGEKVFLECVQDMDHENMFWYRQDPGLGLRLIYFSYDVKMKEKGDIPEGYSVSREKKERFSLILESASTNQTSMYLCASSLGSYQPQHFGDGTRLSIL.

This chain joins TRBV11-2 and TRBJ2-5; TRBD2 aligns across 7 bases. After removal of 0 bases from V and 5 bases from J, the junction contained 12 bases not matched to a gene. Per the germline V gene, CDR1 is SGHAT and CDR2 is FQNNGV. This CDR3 spans 17 amino acids. The CDR3 nucleotides are TGTGCCAGCAGCTTAGAGGGGGGGAGGGCCTTGGCGGAGACCCAGTACTTC. Encoded protein: CASSLEGGRALAETQYF.

This clonotype was found many times. This chain uses TRBV2 with TRBJ2-7, with D perhaps assigned TRBD1 or TRBD2 (5 bases each). Per germline, CDR1 SNHLY and CDR2 FYNNEI. The CDR3 sequence is 12 residues long. The ends were cut back, 7 bases at V and 7 bases at J, with 14 bases in the middle. Here the CDR3 DNA reads TGTGCCAGCATAGGAAGGGGAGAAGAGCAGTACTTC. This codes for CASIGRGEEQYF.

This clonotype came up once. The J gene is TRBJ1-2, the V gene TRBV7-2; D is ambiguous. With 0 bases removed from V and 8 bases from J, the gap between germline ends came to 4 bases. This CDR3 spans 11 amino acids. CDR1 and CDR2 from the germline V gene are SGHTA and FQGNSA. CDR3 nucleotide sequence: TGTGCCAGCAGCTTAGCAGTCGGCTACACCTTC. Protein sequence: CASSLAVGYTF. Based on the CDR3 plus reference TRBV7-2 and TRBJ1-2, the full variable domain is GAGVSQSPSNKVTEKGKDVELRCDPISGHTALYWYRQSLGQGLEFLIYFQGNSAPDKSGLPSDRFSAERTGGSVSTLTIQRTQQEDSAVYLCASSLAVGYTFGSGTRLTVV.

This clonotype was counted only a few times. V usage is TRBV7-3 and J usage is TRBJ2-5; the D is unclear. With 6 bases removed from V and 10 bases from J, the gap between germline ends came to 21 bases. This CDR3 is built from 14 residues. Germline values: CDR1 SGHTA, CDR2 FQGTGA. The CDR3 sequence is CASSKLARVELQYF. CDR3 in DNA: TGTGCCAGCAGTAAGCTTGCTCGGGTCGAACTCCAGTACTTC.

This clonotype was seen repeatedly, ten times or more. The genes are TRBV5-1 and TRBJ1-1; D not resolved. CDR3 length equals 15 residues. The germline CDR1 and CDR2 sequences are SGHRS and YFSETQ. The V gene lost 5 bases and the J gene lost 0 bases, with 14 bases spanning the gap. The CDR3 DNA is TGCGCCAGCAGTTCGGACGGAAACATGAACACTGAAGCTTTCTTT. This encodes CASSSDGNMNTEAFF.

This clonotype has a count of ten or more. This rearrangement joins TRBV20-1 to TRBJ2-3, with 9 bases matching TRBD1. With V trimmed by 2 bases and J by 0 bases, 3 bases remained unmatched. The germline V gene encodes CDR1 DFQATT and CDR2 SNEGSKA (reference sequence). CDR3 length: 15 residues. CDR3 coding DNA: TGCAGTGCTAGATCCGGGACAGGGAGCACAGATACGCAGTATTTT. It codes for CSARSGTGSTDTQYF.

The genes are TRBV29-1 and TRBJ1-3, with D possibly TRBD1 on 6 matching bases. Germline-derived CDR1 and CDR2 are SQVTM and ANQGSEA. This CDR3 is 14 amino acids long. V was cut by 4 bases and J by 0 bases, with 10 bases left in between. The CDR3 region has the DNA TGCAGCGTTGTTGAGGGGGTCTCTGGAAACACCATATATTTT. Its translation is CSVVEGVSGNTIYF.